This TCR beta chain derives from a study of T cell changes during pregnancy in multiple sclerosis. The CDR3 extends over 15 amino acids. Germline V gives CDR1 MDHEN, CDR2 SYDVKM. V dropped 3 bases and J dropped 4 bases, with 15 bases sitting between them. Libraries were prepared by immunoSEQ multiplex PCR; TCRdb keeps only in-frame clonotypes and omits some of them. The sample lists nearly 40,000 clones; 90% to 95% were seen once. The rearrangement joins TRBV28 to TRBJ1-1; D perhaps matches TRBD1 (6 bases). Sequencing used CD4+ T cells from peripheral blood mononuclear cells, obtained in the third trimester of pregnancy. This sequence was found in a female donor with multiple sclerosis, enrolled in a pregnancy study. CDR3 protein: CASSFISGAVTEAFF. In nucleotides, the CDR3 is TGTGCCAGCAGTTTCATATCAGGGGCGGTCACTGAAGCTTTCTTT.